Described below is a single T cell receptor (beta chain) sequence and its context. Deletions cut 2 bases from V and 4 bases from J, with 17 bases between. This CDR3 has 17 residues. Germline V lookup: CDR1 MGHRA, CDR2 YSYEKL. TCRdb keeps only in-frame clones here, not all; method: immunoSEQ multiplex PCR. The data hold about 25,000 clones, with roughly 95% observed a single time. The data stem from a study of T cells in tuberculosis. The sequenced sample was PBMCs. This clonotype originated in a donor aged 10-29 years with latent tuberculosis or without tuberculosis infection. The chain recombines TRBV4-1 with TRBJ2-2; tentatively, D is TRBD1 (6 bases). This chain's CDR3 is CASSQQQGREGTGELFF. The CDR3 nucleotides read TGCGCCAGCAGCCAACAACAGGGACGAGAAGGCACCGGGGAGCTGTTTTTT.